Sequencing of this TCR beta chain was carried out in a study of graft-versus-host responses after intestinal transplantation. Note on this clone: Its antigen is still unknown.

TCRdb keeps only in-frame clones here, not all; method: immunoSEQ multiplex PCR. The sample consists of some 93,000 clones, around 90% of them appearing once. Study observations and caveats: Researchers found GvH clones in recipient marrow, and some showed up first in ileum or blood. Where graft-donor T cell macrochimerism was present, patients had high graft-versus-host to host-versus-graft clonal ratios in allografts.

CDR1 and CDR2 (germline): SGDLS, YYNGEE. Trimming took off 1 base at V and 3 bases at J, with 10 bases between the two ends. This CDR3 is built from 14 residues. This receptor was identified in a human donor who received an intestinal transplant. Sequences were derived from unstimulated CD8+ T cells sorted from spleen or lymph node cells, sampled before intestinal transplant. The chain combines TRBV9 with TRBJ1-1; weak D call: TRBD1 (6 bases). The CDR3 DNA reads TGTGCCAGCAGCGTAACAGGGAGGGACACTGAAGCTTTCTTT. This sequence encodes CASSVTGRDTEAFF.